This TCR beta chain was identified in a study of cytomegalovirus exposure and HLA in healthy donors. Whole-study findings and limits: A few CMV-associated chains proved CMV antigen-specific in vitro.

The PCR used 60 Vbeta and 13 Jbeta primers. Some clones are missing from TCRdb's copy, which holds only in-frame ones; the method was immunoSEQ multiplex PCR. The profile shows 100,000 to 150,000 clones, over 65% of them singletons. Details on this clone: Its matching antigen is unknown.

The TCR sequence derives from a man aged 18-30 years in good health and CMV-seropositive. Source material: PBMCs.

The CDR3 bases are TGCGCCAGCAGTGTTAGCGGGGGGTGGGCTGAGCAGTTCTTC. Translating it yields CASSVSGGWAEQFF. The genes are TRBV10-2 and TRBJ2-1; 10 bases are a match to TRBD2. CDR1 and CDR2 (germline): WSHSY, SAAADI. The CDR3 has 14 amino acids. Trimming took 4 bases from V and 9 from J; bases not matched to a gene: 6.